This TCR beta chain was recovered during a study of blood T cell repertoires in COVID-19. Study overall: Both acute and convalescent COVID-19 samples were obtained from the United States, Italy and Spain. Sample material is recorded as cDNA or gDNA derived from T cells, B-cell-depleted T cells, or PBMCs.

Assay used: immunoSEQ multiplex PCR; TCRdb lists only in-frame clones, some missing. The sample has tens of thousands of clones; almost 85% are singletons. The CDR3 is 14 residues long. Germline values: CDR1 ENHRY, CDR2 SYGVKD. The junction had 10 bases not matched to a gene; V was cut back by 9 bases and J by 5 bases. The sequencing sample was made of peripheral blood. The rearrangement uses TRBV10-3 and TRBJ2-7, with 10 bases matching TRBD1. This receptor was obtained from a woman at least 80 years old with acute or convalescent COVID-19. In DNA form, the CDR3 reads TGTGCCATATCCCCCGGGACAGGGGTGGACGAGCAGTACTTC. This translates into CAISPGTGVDEQYF.